This T cell receptor beta chain was sequenced for a study of blood T cells in healthy people across ages. About this clonotype itself: Its antigen remains unknown.

A second PCR of 7 to 11 cycles used a sample-barcoded 5' primer and a J-beta primer mix. TCRdb reprocessed the 5' RACE reads with MiXCR, giving one entry per CDR3 protein. The sample holds 1.2 million to 1.5 million distinct CDR3 sequences, approximately 40% seen once. General study findings and limits: From one million sequenced T cells, diversity estimates were lower bounds.

This sequence originates from a woman aged 18-29 years in good health. Material: blood.

The CDR3 DNA is TGTGCCAGCAGTTACTCGGTTCAGGGGGCGGGGAATGAAAAACTGTTTTTT. Translating gives CASSYSVQGAGNEKLFF. The rearrangement links TRBV6-5 to TRBJ1-4; 8 bases are a match to TRBD1. This CDR3 is built from 17 residues. With V trimmed by 0 bases and J by 5 bases, 8 bases remained unmatched. In germline, CDR1 is MNHEY, CDR2 SVGAGI.